A selection of T cell receptor beta chains follows, all from one sample in a study. TCRdb ran MiXCR on the 5' RACE reads and lists one entry per CDR3 protein. The sample consists of roughly 10,000 distinct CDR3 sequences, roughly 34% of them appearing once. The sample consisted of Tregs sorted from blood. These TCRs come from a female donor with breast cancer. Each CDR3 is given with its conserved first and last residue. Fields, in order: J gene, D gene, clone size, V gene, CDR3 DNA, CDR3 protein. The D gene is left open where the match is weak. Only part of the rows carry a size: once, few, many, or a class if the clone is expanded.

>TRBJ1-1|.|few|TRBV12-3/TRBV12-4
TGTGCCAGCAGTTTAGGCCGCGGGGTCACTGAAGCTTTCTTT
CASSLGRGVTEAFF
>TRBJ2-7|.|medium-sized|TRBV20-1
TGCAGTGCACAGACTAGTTTTCACGAGCAGTACTTC
CSAQTSFHEQYF
>TRBJ2-7|TRBD2|.|TRBV18
TGTGCCAGCTCACCACCTGGGGGGGACGAGCAGTACTTC
CASSPPGGDEQYF
>TRBJ2-1|TRBD2|.|TRBV5-1
TGCGCCGGCAGCTTAGGACTAGTGGTCTACAATGAGCAGTTCTTC
CAGSLGLVVYNEQFF
>TRBJ2-3|.|few|TRBV20-1
TGCAGTGCCCCAGTGGCAAGCAGAAACACAGATACGCAGTATTTT
CSAPVASRNTDTQYF
>TRBJ2-1|TRBD2|few|TRBV9
TGTGCCAGCAGCAGGCCGGGACTAAGCCCCAAACGGAGCTCCTACAATGAGCAGTTCTTC
CASSRPGLSPKRSSYNEQFF
>TRBJ1-5|TRBD1|.|TRBV4-2
TGTGCCAGCAGCCAAAACAGGGGCGACCACAATCAGCCCCAGCATTTT
CASSQNRGDHNQPQHF
>TRBJ2-7|TRBD1|medium-sized|TRBV5-5
TGTGCCAGCAGCTTGACAGGGGAATGGTACGAGCAGTACTTC
CASSLTGEWYEQYF
>TRBJ2-6|TRBD2|medium-sized|TRBV7-9
TGTGCCAGCAGCTTAGCGACTAGCGGCTCTGGGGCCAACGTCCTGACTTTC
CASSLATSGSGANVLTF
>TRBJ2-7|TRBD2|few|TRBV5-1
TGCGCCAGCACCCGGGGGGACGAGCAGTACTTC
CASTRGDEQYF
>TRBJ2-1|TRBD1|.|TRBV29-1
TGCAGCGTTCCAGGGGGCGATACCAATGAGCAGTTCTTC
CSVPGGDTNEQFF
>TRBJ1-5|.|.|TRBV2
TGTGCCAGCAGGGTGTGGGGACGTCAGCCCCAGCATTTT
CASRVWGRQPQHF
>TRBJ1-2|.|few|TRBV7-8
TGTGCCAGCAGCTTTTTGCGGAACTATGGCTACACCTTC
CASSFLRNYGYTF
>TRBJ1-1|.|medium-sized|TRBV4-1
TGCGCCAGCAGCCAAGGCAGTAGCACTGAAGCTTTCTTT
CASSQGSSTEAFF
>TRBJ2-7|.|.|TRBV6-2/TRBV6-3
TGTGCCAGCAGTTACTGGTTGGGGGGCAACGAGCAGTACTTC
CASSYWLGGNEQYF
>TRBJ2-1|TRBD2|medium-sized|TRBV20-1
TGCAGTGCTAGACAGCTAGCGGGAATCTCCTACAATGAGCAGTTCTTC
CSARQLAGISYNEQFF
>TRBJ1-6|.|.|TRBV7-2
TGTGCCAGCAGCCCAACACCGTGGCAGAAGAATCCACCCCTCCACTTT
CASSPTPWQKNPPLHF
>TRBJ2-2|.|medium-sized|TRBV6-5
TGTGCCAGCAGCAACAGGGGGGAGCTGTTTTTT
CASSNRGELFF
>TRBJ1-5|TRBD1|medium-sized|TRBV27
TGTGCCAGCAGTTCTTTCAGGGGGCCGAATCAGCCCCAGCATTTT
CASSSFRGPNQPQHF
>TRBJ2-1|TRBD1|.|TRBV5-1
TGCGCCAGCCATGAGACAGGGGGGACGTACAATGAGCAGTTCTTC
CASHETGGTYNEQFF
>TRBJ2-6|.|.|TRBV6-5
TGTGCCAGCAGACCCGGTCCTGGGGCCAACGCCCTGACTTTC
CASRPGPGANALTF
>TRBJ2-2|.|.|TRBV7-3
TGTGCCTGCAGTTTGGCGGGAACCACCGGGGAGCTGTTTTTT
CACSLAGTTGELFF
>TRBJ1-1|.|.|TRBV3-1
TGTGCCAGCAGCCCAACGACAGGAAGCACTGAAGCTTTCTTT
CASSPTTGSTEAFF
>TRBJ1-2|.|medium-sized|TRBV20-1
TGCAGTGCTAGAGATAAGACAGTCAATGGCTACACCTTC
CSARDKTVNGYTF
>TRBJ2-3|TRBD2|.|TRBV28
TGTGCCAGCAGTTTAGCGGGAGGGCTAAGGGATACGCAGTATTTT
CASSLAGGLRDTQYF
>TRBJ2-1|.|medium-sized|TRBV21-1
TGTGCCACCCACCGACGGGGGCCCTACAATGAGCAGTTCTTC
CATHRRGPYNEQFF
>TRBJ1-3|TRBD1|once|TRBV28
TGTGCCAGCAGTTTGCGGACAGGGGTTGGTGGAAACACCATATATTTT
CASSLRTGVGGNTIYF
>TRBJ2-1|.|.|TRBV4-1
TGCGCCAGCAGCCAAGTACAGGCGCCTTGCAATGAGCAGTTCTTC
CASSQVQAPCNEQFF
>TRBJ2-7|TRBD2|.|TRBV6-2/TRBV6-3
TGTGCCAGCAGGGATACTAGCGGGAAACACGAGCAGTACTTC
CASRDTSGKHEQYF
>TRBJ2-3|.|few|TRBV5-1
TGCGCCAGCAGCTTGGGCAGCTCCAGCACAGATACGCAGTATTTT
CASSLGSSSTDTQYF
>TRBJ1-2|.|.|TRBV12-3/TRBV12-4
TGTGCCAGCAGTACCTCCGCCAGCTATGGCTACACCTTC
CASSTSASYGYTF
>TRBJ2-2|.|.|TRBV20-1
TGCAGTGCTAGAGTTCCCCAAGTCGCGAACACCGGGGAGCTGTTTTTT
CSARVPQVANTGELFF
>TRBJ1-2|.|few|TRBV7-9
TGTGCCAGCAGCTTAGACCTCATTGACGTGGGCTACACCTTC
CASSLDLIDVGYTF
>TRBJ1-5|.|once|TRBV7-2
TGTGCCAGCAGCCCGGACAGTTCGACCCCCCAGCATTTT
CASSPDSSTPQHF
>TRBJ1-1|.|once|TRBV4-3
TGCGCCAGCAGCCAAGAAGAGGGTGGGTACACTGAAGCTTTCTTT
CASSQEEGGYTEAFF
>TRBJ2-1|TRBD2|.|TRBV12-3/TRBV12-4
TGTGCCAGCAGTCCTGATGCGGGAGCCCCCTCTTACAATGAGCAGTTCTTC
CASSPDAGAPSYNEQFF
>TRBJ2-4|.|once|TRBV20-1
TGCGGTGCTAGACTCACCTGGGGCAAAAACATTCAGTACTTC
CGARLTWGKNIQYF
>TRBJ1-5|.|.|TRBV4-1
TGCGCCAGCAGCCCATTTGTGTGGCAGCCCCAGCATTTT
CASSPFVWQPQHF
>TRBJ2-7|.|.|TRBV20-1
TGCAGTGCTCCGACCCAGCGGGTCTCCTACGAGCAGTACTTC
CSAPTQRVSYEQYF
>TRBJ1-6|TRBD1|.|TRBV25-1
TGTGCCAGCAGTGAATTCGGACAGGGTAATTCACCCCTCCACTTT
CASSEFGQGNSPLHF
>TRBJ2-1|.|few|TRBV7-9
TGTGCCAGCAGCTCCCGGACAGCCTACAATGAGCAGTTCTTC
CASSSRTAYNEQFF
>TRBJ2-5|.|.|TRBV20-1
TGCAGTGCTAGTCTTCTGGTGGGGGGCCGAGGGGGGACCCAGTACTTC
CSASLLVGGRGGTQYF